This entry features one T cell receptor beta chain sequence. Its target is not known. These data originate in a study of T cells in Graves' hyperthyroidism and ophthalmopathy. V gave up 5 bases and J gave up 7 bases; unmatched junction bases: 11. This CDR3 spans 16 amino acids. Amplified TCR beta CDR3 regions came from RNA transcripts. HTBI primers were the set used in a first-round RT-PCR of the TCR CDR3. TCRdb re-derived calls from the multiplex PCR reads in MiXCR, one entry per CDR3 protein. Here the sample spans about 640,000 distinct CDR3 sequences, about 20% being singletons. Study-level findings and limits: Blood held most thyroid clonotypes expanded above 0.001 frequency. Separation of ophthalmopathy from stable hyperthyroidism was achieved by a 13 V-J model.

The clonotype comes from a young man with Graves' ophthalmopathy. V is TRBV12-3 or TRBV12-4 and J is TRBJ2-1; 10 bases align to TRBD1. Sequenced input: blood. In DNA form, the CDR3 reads TGTGCCAGCAGTCTACTAGGGACAGGGGAATGGAATGAGCAGTTCTTC. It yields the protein CASSLLGTGEWNEQFF.